These 20 T cell receptor beta chains share one sample of origin, sequenced in a study of blood T cells in healthy people across ages. Primed by a sample-barcoded 5' primer and a J-beta primer mix, a second PCR proceeded for about 7 to 12 cycles. In TCRdb, the 5' RACE reads were re-called with MiXCR into one record per CDR3 protein. Of 650,000 to 1,000,000 distinct CDR3 sequences listed, approximately 35% are singletons. The source material was blood. The receptor set was obtained from a man aged 18 to 29 in good health.

The count of this clonotype is one. The chain links TRBV20-1 to TRBJ1-5, with D possibly being TRBD1 (5 bases). Trimming pared 1 base from V and 5 bases from J, leaving 12 bases between. Germline values: CDR1 DFQATT, CDR2 SNEGSKA (reference sequence). The CDR3 is 14 residues long. The CDR3 here is CSARVEGAYQPQHF. The CDR3 region has the DNA TGCAGTGCTAGAGTTGAAGGGGCTTATCAGCCCCAGCATTTT.

This chain joins TRBV5-1 and TRBJ2-7, with 7 positions matching TRBD1. The germline V gene has CDR1 SGHRS and CDR2 YFSETQ. V gave up 4 bases and J gave up 9 bases; unmatched junction bases: 10. This CDR3 comprises 13 residues. CDR3 bases: TGCGCCAGCAGCAAGGGACAGAACAATGTGCAGTACTTC. Protein: CASSKGQNNVQYF.

The chain has TRBV5-1 and TRBJ2-2, with 8 positions matching TRBD1. CDR1 is SGHRS, CDR2 YFSETQ, per germline. The CDR3 length is 15 residues. V was pared by 5 bases and J by 1 base, with 4 bases of the junction left unmatched. The CDR3 here is CASSRDRGNTGELFF. The CDR3 nucleotides read TGCGCCAGCAGTCGCGACAGGGGGAACACCGGGGAGCTGTTTTTT.

This clonotype has ten or more counts. The V call is TRBV7-3, the J call TRBJ2-4; TRBD1 is a possible D gene (5 bases). Germline CDR1 reads SGHTA; CDR2 reads FQGTGA. The CDR3 has 13 residues. V was cut by 2 bases and J by 7 bases, with 9 bases left in between. CDR3 DNA: TGTGCCAGCAGCTTAGGGGCAGGGAACATTCAGTACTTC. This gives the protein CASSLGAGNIQYF.

V and J are TRBV5-1 and TRBJ1-2; no clear D gene. The CDR3 extends over 14 amino acids. Trimming stripped 4 bases from V and 4 bases from J, with 14 bases between. Germline V gene sequence: CDR1 SGHRS, CDR2 YFSETQ. CDR3 in DNA: TGCGCCAGCAGCAGAGACGGGGAGGGCTATGGCTACACCTTC. Protein: CASSRDGEGYGYTF.

This clonotype was counted a few times. The chain employs TRBV6-1 and TRBJ2-3, with 16 bases aligning to TRBD2. Germline CDR1 reads MNHNS; CDR2 reads SASEGT. CDR3 length: 18 amino acids. J gave up 2 bases and V 6 bases, and 8 bases lay outside the gene matches. The CDR3 coding sequence is TGTGCCAGCAGCCGGGGACTAGCGGGGGGGCCGTTCACAGATACGCAGTATTTT. Protein: CASSRGLAGGPFTDTQYF.

The rearrangement uses TRBV11-1 and TRBJ1-6; maybe TRBD1 (6 bases). Deletions cut 1 base from V and 1 base from J, with 23 bases between. Germline CDR1 is SGHAT and CDR2 is FQDESV (reference sequence). CDR3 size: 21 residues. CDR3 region: CASSLGGFRGARSSYNSPLHF. Here the CDR3 DNA reads TGTGCCAGCAGCTTAGGGGGGTTCCGGGGGGCGAGATCGTCCTATAATTCACCCCTCCACTTT.

This clonotype was found many times. The V gene is TRBV10-3, the J gene TRBJ1-4, with 10 bases aligning to TRBD1. The CDR3 has 13 amino acids. CDR1 is ENHRY and CDR2 is SYGVKD in the germline V gene. The junction had 11 bases not matched to a gene; V was cut back by 10 bases and J by 12 bases. The CDR3 sequence is CATSDRGYGELFF. The CDR3 region has the DNA TGTGCCACGTCGGACAGGGGGTATGGGGAACTGTTTTTT.

This clonotype has just a few counts. The chain recombines TRBV6-5 with TRBJ2-7; maybe TRBD2 (6 bases). This CDR3 has 15 amino acids. Germline lookup yields CDR1 MNHEY and CDR2 SVGAGI. V was clipped by 3 bases and J by 3 bases, with 15 bases between them. CDR3 coding DNA: TGTGCCAGCAGTTATCGGGGGAAACGAAACTACGAGCAGTACTTC. Its translation is CASSYRGKRNYEQYF.

The CDR3 sequence: CASSLGLPDQYF. CDR3 sequence (DNA): TGTGCCAGCAGTTTAGGGCTACCCGACCAGTATTTT. The genes are TRBV12-3 or TRBV12-4 and TRBJ2-3; D ambiguous. V shed 1 base and J shed 12 bases, with 11 bases lying between them. This CDR3 is built from 12 residues.

The chain recombines TRBV20-1 with TRBJ2-4; D might be TRBD1 or TRBD2, each matching 5 bases. Trimming removed 0 bases from V and 5 bases from J, with 20 bases in between. The CDR3 contains 17 residues. Germline CDR1 DFQATT, CDR2 SNEGSKA (reference sequence). This CDR3 reads CSARDPGADSLENIQYF. The DNA for the CDR3 is TGCAGTGCTAGAGATCCCGGGGCCGACTCCCTAGAAAACATTCAGTACTTC.

This clonotype was observed a few times. The chain recombines TRBV3-1 with TRBJ2-1, with 7 bases fitting TRBD2. The CDR3 spans 15 residues. Germline lookup yields CDR1 LGHDT and CDR2 YNNKEL (reference sequence). Losses at the gene ends were 2 bases for V and 5 bases for J; bases not matched to a gene: 6. The CDR3, as DNA: TGTGCCAGCAGCCAACGCCGGGACTACCACAATGAGCAGTTCTTC. Translating it yields CASSQRRDYHNEQFF.

V gene TRBV5-1 combines with J gene TRBJ1-4, with TRBD1 identical over 10 bases. This CDR3 has 17 residues. The junction had 14 bases not matched to a gene; V was cut back by 4 bases and J by 8 bases. The germline gives CDR1 SGHRS, CDR2 YFSETQ. The CDR3 nucleotides are TGCGCCAGCAGCCTTGGAAATGACAGGGGGCGTCGGGAAAAACTGTTTTTT. Amino acid sequence: CASSLGNDRGRREKLFF.

The chain carries TRBV12-3 or TRBV12-4 and TRBJ2-4; D is perhaps TRBD1 or TRBD2 (5 bases each). The J call may be mistaken, given a closer DNA end match to TRBJ2-7. The CDR3 spans 15 residues. Here the CDR3 reads CASSKTGTLDYEQYF. The CDR3 bases are TGTGCCAGCAGCAAGACCGGGACGTTGGACTACGAGCAGTACTTC.

Only a few counts were recorded for this clonotype. V and J are TRBV7-2 and TRBJ2-7, with a tentative D call TRBD2 (5 bases). Trimming stripped 6 bases from V and 0 bases from J, with 18 bases between. Germline CDR1 and CDR2: SGHTA and FQGNSA. This CDR3 is 16 amino acids long. The CDR3 region has the DNA TGTGCCAGCAGTGGACTCTCGGACTGGAGCTCCTACGAGCAGTACTTC. This codes for CASSGLSDWSSYEQYF. Complete variable domain (other parts from reference TRBV7-2 and TRBJ2-7): GAGVSQSPSNKVTEKGKDVELRCDPISGHTALYWYRQSLGQGLEFLIYFQGNSAPDKSGLPSDRFSAERTGGSVSTLTIQRTQQEDSAVYLCASSGLSDWSSYEQYFGPGTRLTVT.

The rearrangement joins TRBV20-1 to TRBJ1-5; D not certain. Per the germline V gene, CDR1 is DFQATT and CDR2 is SNEGSKA (reference sequence). Trimming cost V 5 bases and J 0 bases, with 11 bases left between them. The CDR3 runs 14 residues. The CDR3 here is CSAPSAGSNQPQHF. CDR3 nucleotides: TGCAGTGCTCCCTCGGCAGGTAGCAATCAGCCCCAGCATTTT.

This clonotype was observed a handful of times. The chain joins TRBV14 to TRBJ1-5, with a weak D call TRBD1 (5 bases). This CDR3 spans 17 amino acids. Per the germline V gene, CDR1 is SGHDN and CDR2 is FVKESK. The germline V and J ends were trimmed by 0 bases and 2 bases, with 14 bases remaining between them. CDR3 coding DNA: TGTGCCAGCAGCCAAGACAGGGTCTTGTCACGCAATCAGCCCCAGCATTTT. Protein: CASSQDRVLSRNQPQHF.

About this clonotype itself: A much larger clone differs from this one at a single base, so this may be a read error. This chain links TRBV9 with TRBJ2-5; perhaps TRBD1 as D (7 bases). Germline assignment: CDR1 SGDLS and CDR2 YYNGEE. The CDR3 is 15 amino acids. Trimming removed 3 bases from V and 5 bases from J, with 17 bases in between. The CDR3: CASSGGGGVMETQYF. The CDR3 DNA reads TGTGCCAGCAGCGGAGGAGGGGGCGTAATGGAGACCCAGTACTTC.

The chain is built from TRBV20-1 and TRBJ2-7; 10 bases align to TRBD1. Trimming removed 8 bases from V and 0 bases from J; junction bases left unmatched: 4. Per the germline V gene, CDR1 is DFQATT and CDR2 is SNEGSKA (reference sequence). The CDR3 sequence is 13 residues long. CDR3 protein: CSTGQGVSYEQYF. The CDR3, as DNA: TGCAGTACAGGACAGGGGGTCTCCTACGAGCAGTACTTC.

The gene calls are TRBV18 and TRBJ2-1; 11 bases match TRBD2. Germline values: CDR1 KGHSH, CDR2 LQKENI. J gave up 7 bases and V 6 bases, and 8 bases lay outside the gene matches. The CDR3 is made up of 15 amino acids. Here the CDR3 DNA reads TGTGCCAGCTCGCCGACTAGCGGGGCGTCGAATGAGCAGTTCTTC. Its protein product is CASSPTSGASNEQFF.